What follows are 9 T cell receptor beta chains derived from one specimen sequenced in a study of beta chain features in type 1 diabetes. No antigen has been identified for these receptors. Since all of the isolated RNA was reverse transcribed, expressed TCRB transcripts were what got sequenced. The assay was immunoSEQ multiplex PCR, and TCRdb's table has in-frame clones only and misses some. Of 300,000 to 450,000 clones listed, over 9% were seen once; the top ten hold roughly 0.54%. Study outcomes and limitations: All four CD4+ subsets from Type 1 diabetes patients carried moderately but significantly shorter TCRB CDR3s.

The sequenced material came from central memory CD4+ T cells from blood. The receptors stem from a man in his thirties or forties with type 1 diabetes.

The chain carries TRBV5-4 and TRBJ1-1; D remains unclear. V lost 3 bases and J 0 bases, leaving 12 bases between the germline ends. From germline, CDR1 is SGHNT and CDR2 YYREEE (reference sequence). This CDR3 spans 15 amino acids. The CDR3 coding sequence is TGTGCCAGCAGCTCCTACACCACTTTGAACACTGAAGCTTTCTTT. Translation gives CASSSYTTLNTEAFF.

The V call is TRBV10-3, the J call TRBJ2-1; TRBD2 agrees at 9 bases. Trimming at V came to 3 bases and at J to 2 bases, leaving 8 bases not matched to a gene. The germline gives CDR1 ENHRY, CDR2 SYGVKD. There are 17 residues in the CDR3. CDR3 residues: CAISDLARLAAYNEQFF. CDR3 bases: TGTGCCATCAGTGACCTCGCCAGACTAGCGGCCTACAATGAGCAGTTCTTC.

The chain combines TRBV2 with TRBJ2-1; the D is unclear. Germline V gene lookup returns CDR1 SNHLY and CDR2 FYNNEI. V lost 4 bases to trimming and J lost 9 bases, with 10 bases between them. There are 12 residues in the CDR3. For the CDR3, the DNA is TGTGCCAGCAGTGCGAACGGTGGTGAGCAGTTCTTC. Translating it yields CASSANGGEQFF.

This clone rates as medium-sized (0.01 to 0.1%). The chain joins TRBV5-4 to TRBJ2-1, with 12 nucleotides matching TRBD2. The V and J ends lost 4 bases and 7 bases, in that order; junction bases with no gene match: 3. This CDR3 is built from 14 residues. Germline-derived CDR1 and CDR2 are SGHNT and YYREEE (reference sequence). DNA of the CDR3: TGTGCCAGCAGCACCGGACTAGCGGGAAATGAGCAGTTCTTC. This gives the protein CASSTGLAGNEQFF.

The table lists this clone with many counts. The gene calls are TRBV7-9 and TRBJ2-3; unclear D gene. Germline-derived CDR1 and CDR2 are SEHNR and FQNEAQ (reference sequence). V was shortened by 2 bases and J by 6 bases, with 6 bases between the two germline ends. CDR3 length: 12 amino acids. Here the CDR3 DNA reads TGTGCCAGCAGCTTAATGGGTGATACGCAGTATTTT. It encodes CASSLMGDTQYF.

This clone was counted only a few times. CDR3 amino acids: CASSSPRQGWGYTF. The CDR3 coding sequence is TGTGCCAGCAGCTCCCCTCGACAGGGTTGGGGCTACACCTTC. The J gene is TRBJ1-2, the V gene TRBV14; 7 bases are shared with TRBD1. The CDR3 extends over 14 amino acids. Germline values: CDR1 SGHDN, CDR2 FVKESK. The trim removed 5 bases at V and 8 bases at J, leaving 11 bases unmatched.

This clone has a count of ten or more. The chain recombines TRBV27 with TRBJ1-5; TRBD1 matches at 9 bases. The junction had 9 bases not matched to a gene; V was cut back by 8 bases and J by 7 bases. The CDR3 contains 14 residues. CDR1 MNHEY and CDR2 SMNVEV come from the germline V gene (reference sequence). The CDR3 coding sequence is TGTGCCAGCCGAGGACAGGGGATGGGACAGCCCCAGCATTTT. Protein: CASRGQGMGQPQHF.

The V call is TRBV5-1, the J call TRBJ2-7; 16 bases match TRBD2. Germline V lookup: CDR1 SGHRS, CDR2 YFSETQ. The CDR3 has 18 amino acids. Trimming at V came to 4 bases and at J to 6 bases, leaving 13 bases not matched to a gene. The CDR3 nucleotides are TGCGCCAGCAGCGCGGGACTAGCGGGAGGGGTTTCAAAGGGCGAGCAGTACTTC. Residues: CASSAGLAGGVSKGEQYF.

This rearrangement joins TRBV28 to TRBJ1-1, with 8 nucleotides matching TRBD1. Per the germline V gene, CDR1 is MDHEN and CDR2 is SYDVKM. The CDR3 length is 15 residues. The ends lost 8 bases at V and 5 bases at J; junction bases unmatched: 13. The CDR3: CASSTGGSFVTEAFF. The CDR3 bases are TGTGCCAGCTCAACAGGGGGAAGTTTTGTAACTGAAGCTTTCTTT. Based on the CDR3 plus reference TRBV28 and TRBJ1-1, the full variable domain is DVKVTQSSRYLVKRTGEKVFLECVQDMDHENMFWYRQDPGLGLRLIYFSYDVKMKEKGDIPEGYSVSREKKERFSLILESASTNQTSMYLCASSTGGSFVTEAFFGQGTRLTVV.